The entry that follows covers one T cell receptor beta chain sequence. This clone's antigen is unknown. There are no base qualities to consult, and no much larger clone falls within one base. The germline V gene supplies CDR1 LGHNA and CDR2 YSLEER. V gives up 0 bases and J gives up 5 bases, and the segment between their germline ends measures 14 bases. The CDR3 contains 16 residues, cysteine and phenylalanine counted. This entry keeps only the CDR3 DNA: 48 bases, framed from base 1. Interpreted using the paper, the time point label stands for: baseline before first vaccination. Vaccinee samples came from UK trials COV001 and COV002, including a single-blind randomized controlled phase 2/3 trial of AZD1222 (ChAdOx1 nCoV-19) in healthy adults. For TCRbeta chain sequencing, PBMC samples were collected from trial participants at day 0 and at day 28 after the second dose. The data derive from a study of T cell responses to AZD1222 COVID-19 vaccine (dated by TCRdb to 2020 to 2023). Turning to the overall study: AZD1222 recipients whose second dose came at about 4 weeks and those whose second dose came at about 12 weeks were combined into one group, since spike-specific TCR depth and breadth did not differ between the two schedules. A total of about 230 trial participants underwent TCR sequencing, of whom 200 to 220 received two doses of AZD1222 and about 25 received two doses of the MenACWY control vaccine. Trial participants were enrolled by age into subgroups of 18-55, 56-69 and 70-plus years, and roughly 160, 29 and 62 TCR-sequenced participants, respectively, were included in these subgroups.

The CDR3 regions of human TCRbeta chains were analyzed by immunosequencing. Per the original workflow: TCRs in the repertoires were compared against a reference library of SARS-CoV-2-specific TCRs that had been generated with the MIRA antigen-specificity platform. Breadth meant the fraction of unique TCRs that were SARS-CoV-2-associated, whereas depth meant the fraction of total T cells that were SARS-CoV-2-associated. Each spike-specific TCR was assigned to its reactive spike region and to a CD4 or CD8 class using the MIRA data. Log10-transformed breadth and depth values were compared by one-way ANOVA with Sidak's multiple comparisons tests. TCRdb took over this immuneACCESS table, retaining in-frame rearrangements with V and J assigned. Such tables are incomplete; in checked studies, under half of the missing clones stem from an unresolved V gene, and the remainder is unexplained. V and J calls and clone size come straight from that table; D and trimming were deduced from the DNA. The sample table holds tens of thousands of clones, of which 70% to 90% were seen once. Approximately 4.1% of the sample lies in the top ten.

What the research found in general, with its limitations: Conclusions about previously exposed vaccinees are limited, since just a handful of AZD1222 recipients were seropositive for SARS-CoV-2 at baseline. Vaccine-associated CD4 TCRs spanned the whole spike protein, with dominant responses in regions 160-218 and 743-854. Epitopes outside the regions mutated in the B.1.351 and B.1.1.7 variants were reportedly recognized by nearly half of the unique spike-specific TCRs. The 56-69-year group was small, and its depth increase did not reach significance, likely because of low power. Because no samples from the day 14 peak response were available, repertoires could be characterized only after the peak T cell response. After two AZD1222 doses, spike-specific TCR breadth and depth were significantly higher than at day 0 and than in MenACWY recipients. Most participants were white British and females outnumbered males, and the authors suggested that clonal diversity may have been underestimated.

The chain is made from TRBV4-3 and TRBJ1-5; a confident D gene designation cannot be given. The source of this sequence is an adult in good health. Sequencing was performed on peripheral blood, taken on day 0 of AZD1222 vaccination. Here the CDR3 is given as CASSQDRFPGDQPQHF. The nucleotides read TGCGCCAGCAGCCAAGATCGGTTTCCTGGGGATCAGCCCCAGCATTTT.